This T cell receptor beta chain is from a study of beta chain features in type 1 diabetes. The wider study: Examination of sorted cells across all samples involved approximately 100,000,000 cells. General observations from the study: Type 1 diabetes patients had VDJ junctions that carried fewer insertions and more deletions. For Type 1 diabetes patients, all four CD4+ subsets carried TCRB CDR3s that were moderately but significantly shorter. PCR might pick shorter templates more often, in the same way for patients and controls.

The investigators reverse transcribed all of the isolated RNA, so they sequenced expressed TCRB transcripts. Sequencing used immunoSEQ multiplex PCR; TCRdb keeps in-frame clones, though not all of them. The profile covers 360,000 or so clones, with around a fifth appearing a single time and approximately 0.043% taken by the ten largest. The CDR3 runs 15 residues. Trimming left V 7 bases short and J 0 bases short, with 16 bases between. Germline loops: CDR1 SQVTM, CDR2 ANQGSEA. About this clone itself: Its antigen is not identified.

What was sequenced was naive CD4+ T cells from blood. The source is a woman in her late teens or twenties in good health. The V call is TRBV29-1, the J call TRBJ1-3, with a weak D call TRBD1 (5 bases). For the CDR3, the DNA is TGCAGCGCCAAGGGGCTTGGGTCCTCTGGAAACACCATATATTTT. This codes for CSAKGLGSSGNTIYF.